These 20 T cell receptor beta chains were all obtained from the same sample, sequenced in a study of memory CD4+ T cells and cytomegalovirus serostatus. The sort gate was single viable CD3+CD4+CD8-CD45RO+ cells for memory CD4+ T cells. This table comes from immunoSEQ multiplex PCR, and its TCRdb copy is limited to in-frame clones, with some not included. The sample carries 45,000 to 50,000 clones, about three quarters recorded once. Sequencing input: memory CD4+ T cells from blood. The receptor source for this set is an adult in good health and CMV-seronegative.

The chain has TRBV18 and TRBJ2-1; possibly TRBD1 for D (5 bases). Trimming took 5 bases from V and 4 from J, leaving 6 bases between them. Germline loops: CDR1 KGHSH, CDR2 LQKENI. This CDR3 contains 12 residues. The CDR3 loop is CASSGAYNEQFF. The CDR3 bases are TGTGCCAGCTCAGGGGCTTACAATGAGCAGTTCTTC.

The rearrangement joins TRBV9 to TRBJ1-2; 7 nucleotides align to TRBD1. The CDR3 spans 17 residues. Trimming took 0 bases from V and 4 from J; bases not matched to a gene: 12. Per the germline V gene, CDR1 is SGDLS and CDR2 is YYNGEE. The CDR3 loop is CASSVGFRGDRGYGYTF. Written as DNA, the CDR3 is TGTGCCAGCAGCGTAGGCTTCAGGGGGGACCGGGGCTATGGCTACACCTTC.

The V call is TRBV7-9, the J call TRBJ1-2; TRBD1 aligns across 10 bases. Germline V gene sequence: CDR1 SEHNR, CDR2 FQNEAQ (reference sequence). The CDR3 is 16 amino acids. V shed 5 bases, J shed 2 bases, and the junction held 8 bases outside the gene matches. The CDR3 sequence is CASSLGTGQGNYGYTF. CDR3 in DNA: TGTGCCAGCAGCCTCGGGACGGGACAGGGGAACTATGGCTACACCTTC.

This chain joins TRBV2 and TRBJ2-2, with TRBD2 matching over 12 bases. J lost 1 base, V lost 6 bases, and 6 bases had no gene match. This CDR3 comprises 17 residues. From germline, CDR1 is SNHLY and CDR2 FYNNEI. This CDR3 is CASRQLAGGLNTGELFF. CDR3 sequence (DNA): TGTGCCAGCAGGCAACTAGCGGGGGGCCTGAACACCGGGGAGCTGTTTTTT.

The V call is TRBV7-8, the J call TRBJ2-2; no reliable D call. Trimming left V 6 bases short and J 0 bases short, with 11 bases between. Germline CDR1 reads SGHVS; CDR2 reads FQNEAQ. The CDR3 is 15 amino acids. For the CDR3, the DNA is TGTGCCAGCAGAGGTGAGGCGGCGAACACCGGGGAGCTGTTTTTT. Protein: CASRGEAANTGELFF.

V is TRBV27 and J is TRBJ1-5; D remains unclear. The CDR3 runs 12 residues. V lost 6 bases and J lost 2, with 5 bases in between. Germline V lookup: CDR1 MNHEY, CDR2 SMNVEV (reference sequence). The CDR3 region has the DNA TGTGCCAGCAGCCAGCGCAATCAGCCCCAGCATTTT. Translated, it gives CASSQRNQPQHF.

In this sample, this clone turned up a few times. The rearrangement joins TRBV5-4 to TRBJ2-1, with no clear D. Germline CDR1 SGHNT, CDR2 YYREEE (reference sequence). The CDR3 is 13 residues long. Between the trimmed V and J ends, which lost 0 bases and 6 bases, there was a span of 7 bases. CDR3 nucleotides: TGTGCCAGCAGCTTGGCGGTCTTCAATGAGCAGTTCTTC. Translation: CASSLAVFNEQFF.

V gene TRBV6-6 combines with J gene TRBJ2-7; no clear D. V shed 1 base and J shed 6 bases, with 7 bases lying between them. This CDR3 has 12 residues. Germline loops: CDR1 MNHNY, CDR2 SVGAGI (reference sequence). The CDR3 loop is CASSYLGREQYF. CDR3 nucleotide sequence: TGTGCCAGCAGTTACTTGGGTCGCGAGCAGTACTTC.

This clone was observed once. The chain is built from TRBV6-1 and TRBJ2-3; 9 bases line up with TRBD2. The germline V gene encodes CDR1 MNHNS and CDR2 SASEGT. The V segment lost 4 bases and the J segment 0 bases; nucleotides outside the gene matches: 5. The CDR3 contains 16 residues. For the CDR3, the DNA is TGTGCCAGCAGTGTTTCTAGCGGGGCGAGCACAGATACGCAGTATTTT. This codes for CASSVSSGASTDTQYF.

The CDR3 DNA sequence: TGTGCCAGCAGTTTAGGGGGGATGAACACTGAAGCTTTCTTT. This sequence encodes CASSLGGMNTEAFF. The rearrangement uses TRBV27 and TRBJ1-1; a possible D gene is TRBD1 (5 bases). Germline V CDR1 and CDR2: MNHEY, SMNVEV (reference sequence). This CDR3 has 14 amino acids. V lost 2 bases and J 0 bases, leaving 7 bases between the germline ends.

The chain couples TRBV5-4 to TRBJ1-3; 7 nucleotides align to TRBD1. The CDR3 covers 15 residues. The ends lost 1 base at V and 4 bases at J; junction bases unmatched: 5. Germline CDR1 SGHNT, CDR2 YYREEE (reference sequence). In DNA, the CDR3 is TGTGCCAGCAGCTTGCCAGGGGGGTCAGGAAACACCATATATTTT. It encodes CASSLPGGSGNTIYF.

The chain is built from TRBV25-1 and TRBJ2-2, with a weak D call TRBD1 (6 bases). Germline-derived CDR1 and CDR2 are MGHDK and SYGVNS. CDR3 size: 15 residues. V lost 2 bases, J lost 3 bases, and 10 bases lay in between. The CDR3 sequence: CASSEGDKYTGELFF. CDR3 sequence (DNA): TGTGCCAGCAGTGAAGGGGACAAATACACCGGGGAGCTGTTTTTT.

Comment on this clone: Other DNA sequences in this specimen translate into the identical CDR3. This rearrangement joins TRBV28 to TRBJ2-7, with 7 positions matching TRBD1. J was trimmed by 2 bases and V by 8 bases; bases with no gene match: 12. The CDR3 consists of 15 residues. Germline assignment: CDR1 MDHEN and CDR2 SYDVKM. The CDR3 spells CASDPGGQGAYEQYF. Written as DNA, the CDR3 is TGTGCCAGCGACCCAGGGGGACAAGGGGCCTACGAGCAGTACTTC.

The chain links TRBV7-2 to TRBJ2-3; D not certain. Trimming removed 2 bases from V and 4 bases from J, with 13 bases in between. CDR3 size: 15 residues. Per the germline V gene, CDR1 is SGHTA and CDR2 is FQGNSA. CDR3 coding DNA: TGTGCCAGCAGCTTAACCTACCCCGGTTCAGATACGCAGTATTTT. Translation gives CASSLTYPGSDTQYF.

V and J are TRBV5-1 and TRBJ2-3; TRBD2 agrees at 9 bases. The junction had 5 bases not matched to a gene; V was cut back by 0 bases and J by 3 bases. The CDR3 is 16 amino acids. Germline V lookup: CDR1 SGHRS, CDR2 YFSETQ. CDR3 in amino acids: CASSLGASGTTDTQYF. In DNA, the CDR3 is TGCGCCAGCAGCTTGGGGGCTAGCGGGACTACAGATACGCAGTATTTT.

The chain has TRBV27 and TRBJ2-7; 7 bases are a match to TRBD2. With V trimmed by 0 bases and J by 0 bases, 8 bases remained unmatched. The CDR3 runs to 17 residues. Germline CDR1 MNHEY, CDR2 SMNVEV (reference sequence). CDR3 residues: CASSLSRLADPSYEQYF. The DNA for the CDR3 is TGTGCCAGCAGTTTATCCAGGCTAGCGGACCCCTCCTACGAGCAGTACTTC.

This chain joins TRBV28 and TRBJ2-7, with unresolved D. The CDR3 extends over 13 amino acids. CDR1 MDHEN and CDR2 SYDVKM come from the germline V gene. The V and J ends lost 3 bases and 7 bases respectively, with 13 bases between them. The CDR3 DNA reads as TGTGCCAGCAGTTTTCCCAATCTACGGGAGCAGTACTTC. It is translated as CASSFPNLREQYF.

By share, this clone ranks as medium-sized. The chain combines TRBV7-9 with TRBJ2-5, with TRBD2 matching over 9 bases. CDR1 and CDR2 from the germline V gene are SEHNR and FQNEAQ (reference sequence). V shed 0 bases and J 6 bases; nucleotides not matched to a gene: 2. CDR3 length: 14 residues. The CDR3 reads CASSLAGLAQTQYF. The CDR3 nucleotides read TGTGCCAGCAGCTTAGCGGGACTAGCACAGACCCAGTACTTC.

V and J are TRBV18 and TRBJ1-2; 10 positions agree with TRBD1. V lost 4 bases and J lost 1; bases outside the gene matches: 3. The CDR3 runs 15 residues. CDR1 and CDR2 (germline): KGHSH, LQKENI. This CDR3 reads CASSLGTGDNYGYTF. Written as DNA, the CDR3 is TGTGCCAGCTCACTCGGGACAGGGGATAACTATGGCTACACCTTC.

The chain employs TRBV6-6 and TRBJ1-3; 7 nucleotides align to TRBD1. The CDR3 is 16 amino acids. With V trimmed by 5 bases and J by 0 bases, 7 bases remained unmatched. CDR1 is MNHNY, CDR2 SVGAGI, per germline (reference sequence). The CDR3 loop reads CASSGGQLLSGNTIYF. CDR3 bases: TGTGCCAGCAGTGGGGGACAGCTCCTCTCTGGAAACACCATATATTTT.